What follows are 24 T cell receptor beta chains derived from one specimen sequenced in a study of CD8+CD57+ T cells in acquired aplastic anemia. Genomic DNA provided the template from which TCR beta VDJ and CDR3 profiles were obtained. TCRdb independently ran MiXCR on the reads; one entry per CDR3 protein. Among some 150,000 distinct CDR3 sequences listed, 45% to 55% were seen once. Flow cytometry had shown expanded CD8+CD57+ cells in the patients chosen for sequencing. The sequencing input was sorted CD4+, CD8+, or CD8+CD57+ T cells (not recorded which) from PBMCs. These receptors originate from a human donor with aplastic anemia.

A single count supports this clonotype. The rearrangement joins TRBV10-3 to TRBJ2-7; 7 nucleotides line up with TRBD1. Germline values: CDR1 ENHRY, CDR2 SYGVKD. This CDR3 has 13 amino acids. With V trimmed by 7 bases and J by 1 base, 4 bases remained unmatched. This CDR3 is CAITPGGSYEQYF. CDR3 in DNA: TGTGCCATCACTCCAGGGGGATCCTACGAGCAGTACTTC.

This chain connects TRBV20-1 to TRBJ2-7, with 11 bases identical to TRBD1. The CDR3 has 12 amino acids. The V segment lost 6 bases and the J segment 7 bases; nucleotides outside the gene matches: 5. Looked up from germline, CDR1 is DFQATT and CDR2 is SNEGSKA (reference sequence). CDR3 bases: TGCAGTGCCAGGACAGGGGGCCGGGAGCAGTACTTC. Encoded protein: CSARTGGREQYF.

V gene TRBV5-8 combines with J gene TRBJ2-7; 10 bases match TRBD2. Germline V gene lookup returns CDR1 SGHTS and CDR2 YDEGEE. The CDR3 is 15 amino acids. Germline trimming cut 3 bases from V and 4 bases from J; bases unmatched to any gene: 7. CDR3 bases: TGTGCCAGCAGCTCGGAGCGGGGGGGCAAGTACGAGCAGTACTTC. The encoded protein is CASSSERGGKYEQYF.

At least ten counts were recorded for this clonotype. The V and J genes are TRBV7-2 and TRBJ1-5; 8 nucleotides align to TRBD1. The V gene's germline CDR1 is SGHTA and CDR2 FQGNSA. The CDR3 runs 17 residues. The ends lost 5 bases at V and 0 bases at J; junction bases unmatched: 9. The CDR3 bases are TGTGCCAGCAGCCCTGGGACAGGTTCGTATAGCAATCAGCCCCAGCATTTT. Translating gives CASSPGTGSYSNQPQHF.

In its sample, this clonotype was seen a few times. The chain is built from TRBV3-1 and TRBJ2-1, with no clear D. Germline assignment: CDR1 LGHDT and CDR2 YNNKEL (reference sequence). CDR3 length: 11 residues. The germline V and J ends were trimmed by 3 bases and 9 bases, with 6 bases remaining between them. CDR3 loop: CASSQGFEQFF. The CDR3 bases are TGTGCCAGCAGCCAGGGATTTGAGCAGTTCTTC.

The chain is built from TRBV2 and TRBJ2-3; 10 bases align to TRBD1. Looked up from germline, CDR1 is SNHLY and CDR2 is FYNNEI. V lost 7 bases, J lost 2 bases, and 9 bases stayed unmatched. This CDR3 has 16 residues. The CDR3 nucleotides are TGTGCCAGCATTCCCGTGGGACAGGGGCCCACAGATACGCAGTATTTT. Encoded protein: CASIPVGQGPTDTQYF.

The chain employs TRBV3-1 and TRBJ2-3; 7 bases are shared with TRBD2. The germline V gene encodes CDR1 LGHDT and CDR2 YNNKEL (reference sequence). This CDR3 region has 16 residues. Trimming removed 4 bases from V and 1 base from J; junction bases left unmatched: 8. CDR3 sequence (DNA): TGTGCCAGCAGCCGGGCCCGACGGGGGGGCACAGATACGCAGTATTTT. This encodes CASSRARRGGTDTQYF.

CDR3 region: CATSSRQSGQGYTF. The CDR3 DNA sequence: TGTGCCACCAGCAGTCGTCAGAGTGGGCAGGGCTACACCTTC. The V gene is TRBV15, the J gene TRBJ1-2; D gene unclear. V dropped 3 bases and J dropped 8 bases, with 16 bases sitting between them. This CDR3 has 14 residues. Germline V gives CDR1 LNHNV, CDR2 YYDKDF (reference sequence).

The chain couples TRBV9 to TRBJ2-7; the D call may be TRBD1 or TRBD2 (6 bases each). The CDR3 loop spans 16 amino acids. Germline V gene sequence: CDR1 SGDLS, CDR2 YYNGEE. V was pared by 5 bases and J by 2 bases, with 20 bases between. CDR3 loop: CASSRDGGTTTYEQYF. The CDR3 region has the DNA TGTGCCAGCAGTAGGGACGGCGGGACAACCACCTACGAGCAGTACTTC.

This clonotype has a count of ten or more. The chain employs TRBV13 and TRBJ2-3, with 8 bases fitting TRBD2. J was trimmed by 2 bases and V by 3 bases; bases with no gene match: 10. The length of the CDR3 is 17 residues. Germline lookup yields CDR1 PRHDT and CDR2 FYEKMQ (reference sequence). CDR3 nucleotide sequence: TGTGCCAGCAGCTTTCTAGGTTTAGCGGGGAACACAGATACGCAGTATTTT. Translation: CASSFLGLAGNTDTQYF.

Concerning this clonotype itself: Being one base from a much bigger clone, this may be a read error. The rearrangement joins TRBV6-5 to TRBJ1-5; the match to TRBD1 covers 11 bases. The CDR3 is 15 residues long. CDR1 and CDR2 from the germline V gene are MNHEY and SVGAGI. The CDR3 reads CAGSYGQGAAQPQHF. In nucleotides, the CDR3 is TGTGCCGGCAGTTACGGACAGGGGGCCGCTCAGCCCCAGCATTTT.

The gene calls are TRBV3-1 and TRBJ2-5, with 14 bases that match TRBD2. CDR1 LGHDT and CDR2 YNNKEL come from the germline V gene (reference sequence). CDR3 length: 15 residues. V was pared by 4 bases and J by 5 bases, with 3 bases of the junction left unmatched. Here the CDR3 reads CASSRGTSGSETQYF. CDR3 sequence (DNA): TGTGCCAGCAGCCGGGGGACTAGCGGGAGTGAGACCCAGTACTTC.

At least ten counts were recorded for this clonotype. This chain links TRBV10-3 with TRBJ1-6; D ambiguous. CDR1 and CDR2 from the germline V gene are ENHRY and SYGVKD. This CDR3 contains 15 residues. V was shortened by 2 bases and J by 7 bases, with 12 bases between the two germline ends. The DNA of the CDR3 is TGTGCCATCAGTGAGCTTGACGGACTCAATTCACCCCTCCACTTT. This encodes CAISELDGLNSPLHF.

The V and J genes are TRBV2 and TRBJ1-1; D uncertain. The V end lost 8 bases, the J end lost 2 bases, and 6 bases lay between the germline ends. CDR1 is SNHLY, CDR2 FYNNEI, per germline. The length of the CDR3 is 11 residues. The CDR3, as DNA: TGTGCCAGCTGGGCTAACACTGAAGCTTTCTTT. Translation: CASWANTEAFF.

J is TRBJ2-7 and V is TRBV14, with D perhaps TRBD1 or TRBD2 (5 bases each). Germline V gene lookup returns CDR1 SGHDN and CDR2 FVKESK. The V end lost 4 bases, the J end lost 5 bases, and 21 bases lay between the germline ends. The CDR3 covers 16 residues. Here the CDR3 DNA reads TGTGCCAGCAGCCTATCCGGGACCGCGGCGCCGCACGAGCAGTACTTC. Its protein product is CASSLSGTAAPHEQYF. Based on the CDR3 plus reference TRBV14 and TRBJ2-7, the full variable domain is EAGVTQFPSHSVIEKGQTVTLRCDPISGHDNLYWYRRVMGKEIKFLLHFVKESKQDESGMPNNRFLAERTGGTYSTLKVQPAELEDSGVYFCASSLSGTAAPHEQYFGPGTRLTVT.

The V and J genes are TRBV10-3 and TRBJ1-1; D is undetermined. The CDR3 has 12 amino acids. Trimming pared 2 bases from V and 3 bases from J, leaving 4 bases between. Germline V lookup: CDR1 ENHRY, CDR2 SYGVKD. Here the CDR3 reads CAISETDTEAFF. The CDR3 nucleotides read TGTGCCATCAGTGAGACAGACACTGAAGCTTTCTTT.

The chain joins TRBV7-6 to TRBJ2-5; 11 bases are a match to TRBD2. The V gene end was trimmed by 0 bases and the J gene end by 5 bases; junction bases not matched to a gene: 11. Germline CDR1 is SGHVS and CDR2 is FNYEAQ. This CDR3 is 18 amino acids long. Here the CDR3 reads CASSLAGTSGSLGETQYF. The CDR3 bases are TGTGCCAGCAGCTTAGCTGGAACTAGCGGGAGCCTGGGTGAGACCCAGTACTTC.

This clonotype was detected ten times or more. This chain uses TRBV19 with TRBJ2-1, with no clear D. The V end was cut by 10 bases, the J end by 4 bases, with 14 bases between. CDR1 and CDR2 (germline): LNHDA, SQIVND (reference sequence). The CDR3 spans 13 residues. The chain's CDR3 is CATAARPYNEQFF. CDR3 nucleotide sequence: TGTGCCACCGCAGCCCGCCCATACAATGAGCAGTTCTTC.

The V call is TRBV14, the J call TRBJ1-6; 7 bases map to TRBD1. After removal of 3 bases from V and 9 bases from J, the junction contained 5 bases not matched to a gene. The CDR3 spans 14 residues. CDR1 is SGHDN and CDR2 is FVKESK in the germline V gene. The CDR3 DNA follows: TGTGCCAGCAGCCAGACAGGGAGTGGTTCACCCCTCCACTTT. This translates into CASSQTGSGSPLHF.

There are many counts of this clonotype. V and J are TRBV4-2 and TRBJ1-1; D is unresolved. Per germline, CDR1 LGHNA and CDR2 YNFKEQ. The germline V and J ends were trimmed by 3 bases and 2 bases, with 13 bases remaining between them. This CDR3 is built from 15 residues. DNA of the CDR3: TGTGCCAGCAGCCATCCCGGACGGGGAAACACTGAAGCTTTCTTT. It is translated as CASSHPGRGNTEAFF.

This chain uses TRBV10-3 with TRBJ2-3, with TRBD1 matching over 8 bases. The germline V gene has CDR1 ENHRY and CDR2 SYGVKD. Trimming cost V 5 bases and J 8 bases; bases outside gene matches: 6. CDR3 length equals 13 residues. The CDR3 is CAISRTGYPTQYF. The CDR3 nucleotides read TGTGCCATCAGTAGGACAGGGTATCCTACGCAGTATTTT.

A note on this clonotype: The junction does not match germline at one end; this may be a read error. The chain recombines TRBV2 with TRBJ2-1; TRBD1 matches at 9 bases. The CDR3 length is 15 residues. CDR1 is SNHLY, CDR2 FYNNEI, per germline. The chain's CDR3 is CASRQQGAGTGELFF. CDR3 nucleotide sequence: TGTGCCAGCAGACAACAGGGGGCGGGCACCGGGGAGCTGTTCTTC.

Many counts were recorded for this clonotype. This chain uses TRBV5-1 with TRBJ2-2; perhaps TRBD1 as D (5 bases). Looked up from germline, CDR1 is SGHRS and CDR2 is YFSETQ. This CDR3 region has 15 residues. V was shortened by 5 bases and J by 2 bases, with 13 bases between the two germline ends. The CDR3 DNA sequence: TGCGCCAGCAGTCGTACAGGCTACAACACCGGGGAGCTGTTTTTT. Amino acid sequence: CASSRTGYNTGELFF.

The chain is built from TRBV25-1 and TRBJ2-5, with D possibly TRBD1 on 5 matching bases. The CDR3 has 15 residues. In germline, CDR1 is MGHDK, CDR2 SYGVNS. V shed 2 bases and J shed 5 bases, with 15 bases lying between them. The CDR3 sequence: CASSEQGSFGETQYF. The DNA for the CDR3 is TGTGCCAGCAGTGAACAGGGATCCTTCGGCGAGACCCAGTACTTC.